The sequence of this TCR beta chain was determined in a study of beta chain features in type 1 diabetes listed by TCRdb under 2018. Study-level background: No differences in mean age, gender distribution, total cell number or subset yield were found between patients and healthy donors. Naive and central memory subsets were obtained from all 28 donors, but regulatory and stem cell-like memory subsets were isolated from only 8 patients and 8 healthy donors. The study compared the TCRB repertoires of sorted circulating CD4+ T cell subsets in recently diagnosed type 1 diabetes patients with those in matched healthy donors. A total of roughly 100 million sorted cells were examined across all samples, and RNA yield correlated strongly with the number of cells per subset. Findings and caveats that apply to the study as a whole: At VDJ recombination sites, type 1 diabetes patients had fewer insertions and more deleted nucleotides, which implies abnormalities in thymic rearrangement. The naive, central memory and regulatory TCRB repertoires appeared to resemble one another more closely among patients than among healthy donors. In all four CD4+ subsets, TCRB CDR3 length was moderately but significantly shorter in type 1 diabetes patients. Because cDNA rather than genomic DNA was sequenced, highly expressing activated cells could have been over-represented, although no difference in activation and CD3 levels was found between groups. PCR may preferentially amplify shorter templates, but because patient and control samples were amplified and corrected together, any resulting skew would affect both groups equally. Because small numbers of individuals were included in the HLA sub-analyses, any influence of HLA type on TCRB rearrangement was left unresolved.

This clone was observed a few times. Its binding antigen is unknown. No much larger clonotype is one base removed from it; base qualities were not supplied. All of the isolated RNA was reverse transcribed with the High Capacity cDNA Reverse Transcription Kit, so expressed TCRB transcripts were sequenced. Deep immunoSEQ sequencing was applied to naive, central memory and regulatory T cell samples, giving an average of about 3.8 million total reads per sample. Sorted cells were lysed in RLT buffer, and RNA was extracted using DNase-treated RNeasy Micro or Mini kits according to cell number. To prevent cross-contamination, each cell subset was processed individually, whereas patient and healthy donor samples were processed jointly. The immunoSEQ multiplex PCR was used to amplify TCRB sequences from cDNA, yielding 87-bp fragments that span the CDR3 region. Sequencing of the amplicons was done on the Illumina HiSeq platform. The authors processed their data as follows. Synthetic template baselines were used to correct PCR bias computationally, reads within Hamming distance 2 were collapsed together, and singletons that could not be merged were discarded. Reads were aligned against IMGT so that V, D and J genes, CDR3 length and insertions or deletions at six rearrangement sites could be assigned. Within each subset, clonotype counts were normalized to sorted cell number, after which true diversity and Gini coefficients were computed with the tcR R package. The overlap coefficient, calculated on TCRB nucleotide sequences, was used to measure repertoire sharing. Out-of-frame TCRB sequences from naive cells were analyzed as a proxy for the pre-selection repertoire. TCRdb stores this immuneACCESS table with in-frame sequences only. Part of the clones is absent; in the studies checked, under half of the shortfall reflects unresolved V genes, and no reason is known for the rest. That table gives V, J and clone size, and the DNA gave D and trimming. The sample table holds roughly 700,000 clones, of which roughly an eighth were seen once. The top ten constitute 0.022% of the sample.

CDR1 is given as MDHEN and CDR2 as SYDVKM, both from the germline V gene. The CDR3 sequence holds 12 residues, the cysteine and phenylalanine included. CDR3 DNA is the only sequence kept; it has 36 bases, read in frame from the first base. Ends trimmed: V by 5 bases, J by 12 bases; bases unmatched to a gene: 7. A single peripheral blood draw of approximately 110 mL on average was collected from each donor into heparinised tubes. Using a panel that included CD45RO, CCR7, CD25, CD127, CD95 and CD27, naive, central memory, regulatory and stem cell-like memory CD4+ T cells were sorted on a BD FACSAria II. Purity was above 98% for every sorted population. PBMCs were isolated right away by Lymphoprep density gradient centrifugation and were stained directly, without culture. So that batch effects would be minimized, each experiment stained and sorted samples in pairs, pairing one healthy donor with one patient.

The sequence links TRBV28 to TRBJ2-1; the central 7 bases match TRBD2. This clonotype was sampled from a man aged 18 to 30 with type 1 diabetes. The specimen sequenced was naive CD4+ T cells from blood. This specimen's cell subset or site label, per the study, means: true naive CD4+ T cells. In nucleotide form, the sequence is TGTGCCAGCAGTCCCCGCGGGGGAAGGCAGTTCTTC. Its protein is CASSPRGGRQFF. The reference TRBV28 and TRBJ2-1 proteins fill in what lies around the CDR3, so the full variable domain reads DVKVTQSSRYLVKRTGEKVFLECVQDMDHENMFWYRQDPGLGLRLIYFSYDVKMKEKGDIPEGYSVSREKKERFSLILESASTNQTSMYLCASSPRGGRQFFGPGTRLTVL.